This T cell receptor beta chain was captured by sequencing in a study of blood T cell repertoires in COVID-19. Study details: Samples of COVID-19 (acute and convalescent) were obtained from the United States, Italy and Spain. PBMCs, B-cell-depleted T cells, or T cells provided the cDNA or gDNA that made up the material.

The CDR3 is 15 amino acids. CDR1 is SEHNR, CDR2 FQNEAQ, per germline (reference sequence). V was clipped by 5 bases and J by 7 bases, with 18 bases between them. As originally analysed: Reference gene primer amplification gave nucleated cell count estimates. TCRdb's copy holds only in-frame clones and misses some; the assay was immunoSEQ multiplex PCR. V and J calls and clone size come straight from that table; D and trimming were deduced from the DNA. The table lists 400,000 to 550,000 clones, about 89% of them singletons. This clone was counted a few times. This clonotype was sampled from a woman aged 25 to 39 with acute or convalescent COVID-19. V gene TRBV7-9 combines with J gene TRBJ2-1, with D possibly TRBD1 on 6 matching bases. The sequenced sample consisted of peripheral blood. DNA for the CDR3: TGTGCCAGCAGCCCGAACTTGGGGGCCGCGAATGAGCAGTTCTTC. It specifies CASSPNLGAANEQFF.